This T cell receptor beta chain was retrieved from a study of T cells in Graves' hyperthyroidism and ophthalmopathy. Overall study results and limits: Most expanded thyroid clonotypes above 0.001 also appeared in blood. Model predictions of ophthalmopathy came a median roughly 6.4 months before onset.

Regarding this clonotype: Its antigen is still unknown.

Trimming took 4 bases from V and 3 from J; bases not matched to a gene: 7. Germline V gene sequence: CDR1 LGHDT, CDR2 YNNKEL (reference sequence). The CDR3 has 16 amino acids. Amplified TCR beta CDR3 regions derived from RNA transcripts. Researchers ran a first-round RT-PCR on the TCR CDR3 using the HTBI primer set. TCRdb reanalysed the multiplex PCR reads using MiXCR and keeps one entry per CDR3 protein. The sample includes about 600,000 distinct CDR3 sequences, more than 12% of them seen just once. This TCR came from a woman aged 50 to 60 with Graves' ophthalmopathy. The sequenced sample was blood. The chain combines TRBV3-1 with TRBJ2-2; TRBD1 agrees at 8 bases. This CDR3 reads CASSLPGGADTGELFF. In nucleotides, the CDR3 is TGTGCCAGCAGCCTACCAGGGGGCGCTGACACCGGGGAGCTGTTTTTT.